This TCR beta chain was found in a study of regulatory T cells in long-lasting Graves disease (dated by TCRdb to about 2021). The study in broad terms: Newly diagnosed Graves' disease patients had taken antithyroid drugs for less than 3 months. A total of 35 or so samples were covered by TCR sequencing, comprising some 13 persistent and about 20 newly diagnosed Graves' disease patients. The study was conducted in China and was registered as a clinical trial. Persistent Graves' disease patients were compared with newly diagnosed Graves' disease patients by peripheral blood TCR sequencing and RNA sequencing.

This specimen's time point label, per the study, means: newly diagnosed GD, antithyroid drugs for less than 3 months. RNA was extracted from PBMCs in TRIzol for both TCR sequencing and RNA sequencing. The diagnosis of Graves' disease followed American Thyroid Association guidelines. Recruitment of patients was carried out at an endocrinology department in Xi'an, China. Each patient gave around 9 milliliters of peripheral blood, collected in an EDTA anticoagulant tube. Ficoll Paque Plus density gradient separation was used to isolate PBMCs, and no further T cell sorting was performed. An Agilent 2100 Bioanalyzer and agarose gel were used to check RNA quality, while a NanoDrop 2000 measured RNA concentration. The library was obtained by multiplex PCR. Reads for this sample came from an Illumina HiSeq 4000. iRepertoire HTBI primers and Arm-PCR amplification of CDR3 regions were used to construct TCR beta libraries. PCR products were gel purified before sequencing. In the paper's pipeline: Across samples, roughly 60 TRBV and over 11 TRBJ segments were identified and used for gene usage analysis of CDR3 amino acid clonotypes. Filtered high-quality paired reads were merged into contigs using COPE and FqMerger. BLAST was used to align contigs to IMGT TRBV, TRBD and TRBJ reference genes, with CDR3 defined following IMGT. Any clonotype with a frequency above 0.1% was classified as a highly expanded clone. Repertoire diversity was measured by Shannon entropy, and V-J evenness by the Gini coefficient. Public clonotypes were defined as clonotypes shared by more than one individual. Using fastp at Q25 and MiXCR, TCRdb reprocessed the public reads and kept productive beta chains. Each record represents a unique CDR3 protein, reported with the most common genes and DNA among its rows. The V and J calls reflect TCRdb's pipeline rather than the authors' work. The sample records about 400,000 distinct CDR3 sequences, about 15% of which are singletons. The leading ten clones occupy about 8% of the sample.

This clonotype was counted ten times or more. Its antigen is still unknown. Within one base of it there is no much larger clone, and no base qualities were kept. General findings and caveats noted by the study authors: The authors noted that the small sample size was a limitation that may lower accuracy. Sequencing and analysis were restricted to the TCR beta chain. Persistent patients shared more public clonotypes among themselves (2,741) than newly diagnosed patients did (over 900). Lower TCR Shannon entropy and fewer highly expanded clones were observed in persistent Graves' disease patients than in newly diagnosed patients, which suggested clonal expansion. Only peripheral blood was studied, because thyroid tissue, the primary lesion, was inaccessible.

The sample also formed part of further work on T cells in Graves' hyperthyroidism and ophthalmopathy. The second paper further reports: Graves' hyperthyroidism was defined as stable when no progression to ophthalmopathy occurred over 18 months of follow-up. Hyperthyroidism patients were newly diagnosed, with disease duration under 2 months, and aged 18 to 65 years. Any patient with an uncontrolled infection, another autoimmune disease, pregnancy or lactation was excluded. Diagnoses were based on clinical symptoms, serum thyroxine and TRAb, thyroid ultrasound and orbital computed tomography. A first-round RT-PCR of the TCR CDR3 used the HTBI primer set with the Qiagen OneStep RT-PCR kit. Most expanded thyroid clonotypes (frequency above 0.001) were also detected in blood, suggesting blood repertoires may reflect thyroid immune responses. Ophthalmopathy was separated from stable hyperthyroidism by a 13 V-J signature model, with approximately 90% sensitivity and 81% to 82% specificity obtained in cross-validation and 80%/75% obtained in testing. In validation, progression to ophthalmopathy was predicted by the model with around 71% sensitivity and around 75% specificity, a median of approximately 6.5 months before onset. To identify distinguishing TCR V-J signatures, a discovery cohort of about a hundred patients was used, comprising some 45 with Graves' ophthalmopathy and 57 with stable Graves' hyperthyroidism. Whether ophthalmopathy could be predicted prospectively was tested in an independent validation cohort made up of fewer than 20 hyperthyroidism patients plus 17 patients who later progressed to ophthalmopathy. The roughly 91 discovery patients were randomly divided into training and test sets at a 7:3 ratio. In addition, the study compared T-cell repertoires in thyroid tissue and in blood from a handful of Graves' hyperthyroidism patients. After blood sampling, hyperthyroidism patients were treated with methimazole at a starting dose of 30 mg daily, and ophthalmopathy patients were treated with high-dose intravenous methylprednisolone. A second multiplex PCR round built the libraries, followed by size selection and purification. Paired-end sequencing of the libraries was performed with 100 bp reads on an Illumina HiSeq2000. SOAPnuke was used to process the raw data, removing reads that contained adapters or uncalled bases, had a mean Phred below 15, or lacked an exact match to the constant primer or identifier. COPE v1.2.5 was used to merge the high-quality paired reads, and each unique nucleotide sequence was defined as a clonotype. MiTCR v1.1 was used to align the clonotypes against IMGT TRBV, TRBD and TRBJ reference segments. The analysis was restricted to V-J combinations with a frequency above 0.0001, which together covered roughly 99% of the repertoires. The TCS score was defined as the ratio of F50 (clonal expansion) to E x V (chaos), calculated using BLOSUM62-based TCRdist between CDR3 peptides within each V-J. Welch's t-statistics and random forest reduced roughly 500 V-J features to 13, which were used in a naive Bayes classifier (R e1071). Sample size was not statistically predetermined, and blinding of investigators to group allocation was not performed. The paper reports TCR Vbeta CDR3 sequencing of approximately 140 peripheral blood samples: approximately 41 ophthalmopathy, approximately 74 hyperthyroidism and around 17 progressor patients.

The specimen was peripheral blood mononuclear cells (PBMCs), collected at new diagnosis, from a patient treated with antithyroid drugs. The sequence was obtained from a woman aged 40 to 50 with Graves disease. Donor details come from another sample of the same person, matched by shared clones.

The CDR3 sequence is CASSNQGQPGNEQFF. The DNA is TGTGCCAGCAGCAACCAGGGGCAGCCTGGAAATGAGCAGTTCTTC. The V and J genes are TRBV11-3 and TRBJ2-1; the D gene is perhaps TRBD1, on 6 matching bases. V is reduced by 5 bases and J by 7 bases, leaving a spacing of 18 bases between them. Looking up the germline V gene yields CDR1 SGHNT and CDR2 YENEEA. The CDR3 numbers 15 residues from cysteine through phenylalanine. Kept here is only the CDR3 DNA, which spans 45 bases and is read in frame from base 1.